This passage covers 30 T cell receptor beta chains from one sample sequenced in a study of radiotherapy plus CTLA-4 blockade in lung cancer. The protocol was immunoSEQ multiplex PCR, while the TCRdb copy is restricted to in-frame clones and leaves out a portion. The sample holds approximately 53,000 clones, about 85% seen once. The material was peripheral blood, obtained from a patient treated with radiotherapy plus ipilimumab. Source of these receptors: a human donor with non-small cell lung cancer whose response to radiotherapy plus ipilimumab could not be evaluated.

V gene TRBV14 combines with J gene TRBJ2-5; 7 positions match TRBD2. The V gene end was trimmed by 4 bases and the J gene end by 6 bases; junction bases not matched to a gene: 8. This CDR3 comprises 14 residues. CDR1 is SGHDN and CDR2 is FVKESK in the germline V gene. CDR3 residues: CASSLGRARQTQYF. The CDR3 coding sequence is TGTGCCAGCAGCCTGGGGAGGGCCAGGCAGACCCAGTACTTC.

The chain employs TRBV5-1 and TRBJ2-3, with TRBD1 identical over 10 bases. Unmatched junction bases numbered 8, after V lost 4 bases and J lost 3 bases. The CDR3 runs 16 residues. CDR1 and CDR2 from the germline V gene are SGHRS and YFSETQ. CDR3 DNA sequence: TGCGCCAGCAGCAATAGGACAGGGGGGGGGACAGATACGCAGTATTTT. This codes for CASSNRTGGGTDTQYF.

The chain is built from TRBV5-4 and TRBJ1-2, with TRBD1 matching over 8 bases. Trimming took 6 bases from V and 2 from J; bases not matched to a gene: 6. The CDR3 loop spans 14 amino acids. Germline lookup yields CDR1 SGHNT and CDR2 YYREEE (reference sequence). DNA of the CDR3: TGTGCCAGCACCTACGGGGACAGGAACTATGGCTACACCTTC. It is translated as CASTYGDRNYGYTF.

This sequence joins TRBV5-1 and TRBJ1-6, with TRBD1 matching 8 bases. Germline loops: CDR1 SGHRS, CDR2 YFSETQ. CDR3 size: 16 residues. Trimming at V came to 2 bases and at J to 7 bases, leaving 8 bases not matched to a gene. For the CDR3, the DNA is TGCGCCAGCAGCTTAGAGTTGGGACAGGTGAATTCACCCCTCCACTTT. Amino acids: CASSLELGQVNSPLHF. Full variable domain (rest looked up from reference TRBV5-1 and TRBJ1-6): KAGVTQTPRYLIKTRGQQVTLSCSPISGHRSVSWYQQTPGQGLQFLFEYFSETQRNKGNFPGRFSGRQFSNSRSEMNVSTLELGDSALYLCASSLELGQVNSPLHFGNGTRLTVT.

J is TRBJ1-2 and V is TRBV19; possibly TRBD1 for D (6 bases). The CDR3 totals 14 residues. With 8 bases removed from V and 5 bases from J, the gap between germline ends came to 18 bases. Germline loops: CDR1 LNHDA, CDR2 SQIVND (reference sequence). The CDR3 spells CASETSRGIYGYTF. CDR3 DNA: TGTGCCAGTGAAACTTCAAGGGGGATTTATGGCTACACCTTC.

The chain combines TRBV28 with TRBJ1-4, with 7 bases aligning to TRBD1. The J segment lost 7 bases and the V segment lost 8 bases, leaving 10 bases of the junction unmatched. This CDR3 region has 14 residues. Germline V lookup: CDR1 MDHEN, CDR2 SYDVKM. As DNA, the CDR3 is TGTGCCAGCTCCTCCCCCGGGACAGCTGAAAAACTGTTTTTT. It specifies CASSSPGTAEKLFF.

This chain links TRBV11-2 with TRBJ2-7, with 16 bases lining up with TRBD2. This CDR3 is 17 amino acids long. Looked up from germline, CDR1 is SGHAT and CDR2 is FQNNGV. J was trimmed by 3 bases and V by 3 bases; bases with no gene match: 5. The CDR3 region has the DNA TGTGCCAGCAGCTTTGAGGGGACTAGCGGGAGGGTCTACGAGCAGTACTTC. This translates into CASSFEGTSGRVYEQYF. The full variable domain, with the rest looked up from reference TRBV11-2 and TRBJ2-7, is EAGVAQSPRYKIIEKRQSVAFWCNPISGHATLYWYQQILGQGPKLLIQFQNNGVVDDSQLPKDRFSAERLKGVDSTLKIQPAKLEDSAVYLCASSFEGTSGRVYEQYFGPGTRLTVT.

V and J are TRBV5-5 and TRBJ2-7, with 9 positions matching TRBD2. With 2 bases clipped from V and 5 bases from J, the junction kept 8 bases outside the gene matches. Germline V gene sequence: CDR1 SGHKS, CDR2 YYEKEE (reference sequence). CDR3 length: 15 amino acids. This CDR3 reads CASSFSGTSLNEQYF. CDR3 nucleotides: TGTGCCAGCAGCTTTTCCGGGACTAGCCTGAACGAGCAGTACTTC.

CDR3 sequence (DNA): TGTGCCAGCCCTCAGGGGAACAAATTCTACGAGCAGTACTTC. Protein product: CASPQGNKFYEQYF. This chain joins TRBV6-1 and TRBJ2-7, with a tentative D call TRBD1 (6 bases). Germline CDR1 and CDR2: MNHNS and SASEGT. Deletions cut 8 bases from V and 3 bases from J, with 17 bases between. The CDR3 runs to 14 residues.

V and J are TRBV21-1 and TRBJ1-2; TRBD1 is the table's D call and was not checked against the DNA. TRBV21-1 is described as a pseudogene. The CDR3 is 15 residues long. CDR3 protein: CASSKRTGPSYGYTF. The CDR3 nucleotides are TGTGCCAGCAGCAAACGGACAGGGCCGAGCTATGGCTACACCTTC.

The chain has TRBV10-3 and TRBJ2-7; 10 bases map to TRBD1. The V gene's germline CDR1 is ENHRY and CDR2 SYGVKD. CDR3 length: 12 amino acids. V gave up 6 bases and J gave up 6 bases; unmatched junction bases: 2. The CDR3 DNA reads TGTGCCATCAGGGACAGGGGGGGCGAGCAGTACTTC. It specifies CAIRDRGGEQYF.

This rearrangement joins TRBV6-1 to TRBJ2-7; a possible D gene is TRBD1 (6 bases). Trimming cost V 2 bases and J 1 base, with 15 bases left between them. The CDR3 consists of 16 residues. The germline V gene has CDR1 MNHNS and CDR2 SASEGT. CDR3 bases: TGTGCCAGCAGTGAACACGTGGGGGCTACTTCCTACGAGCAGTACTTC. It yields the protein CASSEHVGATSYEQYF.

The rearrangement joins TRBV5-4 to TRBJ2-7; D possibly corresponds to TRBD1 (6 bases). The germline CDR1 and CDR2 sequences are SGHNT and YYREEE (reference sequence). Trimming stripped 2 bases from V and 2 bases from J, with 8 bases between. The CDR3 is 13 amino acids. The chain's CDR3 is CASSFTGTYEQYF. The CDR3 region has the DNA TGTGCCAGCAGCTTTACAGGGACCTACGAGCAGTACTTC.

V is TRBV4-3 and J is TRBJ1-2, with TRBD1 matching 8 bases. Losses at the gene ends were 0 bases for V and 8 bases for J; bases not matched to a gene: 8. The CDR3 covers 15 residues. Germline V CDR1 and CDR2: LGHNA, YSLEER. This CDR3 reads CASSQDQGAGRGYTF. The DNA of the CDR3 is TGCGCCAGCAGCCAAGACCAGGGGGCGGGTAGGGGCTACACCTTC.

Points on this clone: Other nucleotide sequences from this sample produce the same CDR3. V gene TRBV7-2 combines with J gene TRBJ1-1; D perhaps matches TRBD1 (5 bases). The length of the CDR3 is 14 residues. V dropped 2 bases and J dropped 1 base, with 8 bases sitting between them. Looked up from germline, CDR1 is SGHTA and CDR2 is FQGNSA. CDR3 coding DNA: TGTGCCAGCAGCTTACTGGGGCAGAACACTGAAGCTTTCTTT. Amino acids: CASSLLGQNTEAFF.

The V call is TRBV6-6, the J call TRBJ2-1; 8 bases agree with TRBD2. Trimming removed 8 bases from V and 5 bases from J; junction bases left unmatched: 8. The CDR3 sequence is 14 residues long. Germline CDR1 reads MNHNY; CDR2 reads SVGAGI (reference sequence). This chain's CDR3 is CASGDGRENNEQFF. The CDR3 DNA reads TGTGCCAGCGGGGACGGGAGGGAAAACAATGAGCAGTTCTTC.

Here the CDR3 DNA reads TGTGCCAGCAGTACTTCCCCCCGGCGGCGGTTGAATCAGCCCCAGCATTTT. It is translated as CASSTSPRRRLNQPQHF. The V call is TRBV28, the J call TRBJ1-5; the D is unclear. The CDR3 totals 17 residues. CDR1 is MDHEN, CDR2 SYDVKM, per germline. The V end was cut by 5 bases, the J end by 4 bases, with 21 bases between.

The CDR3 DNA reads TGTGCCAGCAGCTTACGCGGCGGGAGGGTCGAGCAGTACTTC. Amino acid sequence: CASSLRGGRVEQYF. The gene calls are TRBV7-2 and TRBJ2-7; 9 positions match TRBD2. V gave up 2 bases and J gave up 6 bases; unmatched junction bases: 5. The CDR3 runs to 14 residues. CDR1 is SGHTA and CDR2 is FQGNSA in the germline V gene.

The chain recombines TRBV13 with TRBJ2-1, with 7 bases fitting TRBD2. With V trimmed by 7 bases and J by 7 bases, 7 bases remained unmatched. Germline-derived CDR1 and CDR2 are PRHDT and FYEKMQ (reference sequence). This CDR3 is built from 13 residues. CDR3 sequence: CASTSGMKNEQFF. Here the CDR3 DNA reads TGTGCCAGCACCAGCGGGATGAAGAATGAGCAGTTCTTC.

DNA for the CDR3: TGTGCCAGCGGTGGGCTCGAGCAGTACTTC. This translates into CASGGLEQYF. The J gene is TRBJ2-7, the V gene TRBV28; D gene uncertain. The germline V and J ends were trimmed by 8 bases and 6 bases, with 8 bases remaining between them. Germline CDR1 reads MDHEN; CDR2 reads SYDVKM. The CDR3 spans 10 residues.

The chain joins TRBV27 to TRBJ2-7; a possible D gene is TRBD1 (6 bases). Trimming took 0 bases from V and 3 from J, leaving 6 bases between them. The germline CDR1 and CDR2 sequences are MNHEY and SMNVEV (reference sequence). The CDR3 consists of 13 residues. CDR3 sequence: CASSLSRGYEQYF. CDR3 coding DNA: TGTGCCAGCAGTTTATCCAGGGGCTACGAGCAGTACTTC.

V is TRBV5-6 and J is TRBJ2-7; D perhaps matches TRBD2 (5 bases). Germline assignment: CDR1 SGHDT and CDR2 YYEEEE. The CDR3 sequence is 14 residues long. Between the trimmed V and J ends, which lost 3 bases and 3 bases, there was a span of 13 bases. CDR3 sequence: CASSYRDIVYEQYF. The DNA of the CDR3 is TGTGCCAGCAGCTACCGGGATATCGTCTACGAGCAGTACTTC.

This chain joins TRBV4-2 and TRBJ1-2; 7 bases agree with TRBD1. This CDR3 spans 15 amino acids. With V trimmed by 0 bases and J by 4 bases, 5 bases remained unmatched. Germline V CDR1 and CDR2: LGHNA, YNFKEQ. The CDR3 DNA is TGTGCCAGCAGCCAAGATCCCCAGGGGGGCTATGGCTACACCTTC. This sequence encodes CASSQDPQGGYGYTF.

The gene calls are TRBV6-6 and TRBJ2-1, with 7 bases that match TRBD1. Germline CDR1 reads MNHNY; CDR2 reads SVGAGI (reference sequence). The CDR3 runs 15 residues. V shed 4 bases and J 7 bases; nucleotides not matched to a gene: 10. As DNA, the CDR3 is TGTGCCAGCAGTTTCTTCGGACAGGAATGGAATGAGCAGTTCTTC. Protein: CASSFFGQEWNEQFF.

This chain connects TRBV28 to TRBJ1-1; D not certain. Germline V gene data show CDR1 as MDHEN and CDR2 as SYDVKM. The CDR3 sequence is 13 residues long. V was shortened by 6 bases and J by 11 bases, with 19 bases between the two germline ends. The CDR3 nucleotides are TGTGCCAGCAGCACTTCATCCCCCCTGAAGGCTTTCTTT. This sequence encodes CASSTSSPLKAFF.

The rearrangement uses TRBV28 and TRBJ2-1; D uncertain. Trimming stripped 4 bases from V and 5 bases from J, with 18 bases between. There are 16 residues in the CDR3. Per the germline V gene, CDR1 is MDHEN and CDR2 is SYDVKM. CDR3 loop: CASSSNPNGGNNEQFF. CDR3 DNA: TGTGCCAGCAGTTCAAACCCGAATGGCGGAAACAATGAGCAGTTCTTC.

This chain connects TRBV19 to TRBJ2-3; TRBD2 aligns across 10 bases. This CDR3 is 17 amino acids long. Germline CDR1 reads LNHDA; CDR2 reads SQIVND (reference sequence). J gave up 4 bases and V 2 bases, and 9 bases lay outside the gene matches. In nucleotides, the CDR3 is TGTGCCAGTAGTATACTATCTAGCGGGAGTAGCGCAGATACGCAGTATTTT. The encoded protein is CASSILSSGSSADTQYF.

The chain couples TRBV6-1 to TRBJ1-5; D unclear. V lost 3 bases, J lost 0 bases, and 12 bases lay in between. Germline V gene lookup returns CDR1 MNHNS and CDR2 SASEGT. The CDR3 extends over 16 amino acids. The CDR3 DNA follows: TGTGCCAGCAGTGACGGTGGTTTCGGTAGCAATCAGCCCCAGCATTTT. Its translation: CASSDGGFGSNQPQHF.

This chain connects TRBV5-4 to TRBJ2-7; maybe TRBD1 (6 bases). The CDR3 consists of 12 residues. V shed 0 bases and J shed 12 bases, with 13 bases lying between them. Germline CDR1 and CDR2: SGHNT and YYREEE (reference sequence). The CDR3 region is CASSLGGGSGYF. In DNA, the CDR3 is TGTGCCAGCAGCTTGGGAGGGGGAAGTGGGTACTTC. Together with reference TRBV5-4 and TRBJ2-7, the CDR3 gives the full variable domain: ETGVTQSPTHLIKTRGQQVTLRCSSQSGHNTVSWYQQALGQGPQFIFQYYREEENGRGNFPPRFSGLQFPNYSSELNVNALELDDSALYLCASSLGGGSGYFGPGTRLTVT.

This clone was recorded only once. The chain is built from TRBV11-1 and TRBJ2-7; TRBD1 matches at 7 bases. Germline lookup yields CDR1 SGHAT and CDR2 FQDESV (reference sequence). This CDR3 is built from 16 residues. The ends lost 1 base at V and 0 bases at J; junction bases unmatched: 6. The DNA of the CDR3 is TGTGCCAGCAGCTTAGATGGGACAGCGAGCTCCTACGAGCAGTACTTC. Translated: CASSLDGTASSYEQYF.